Listed below are T cell receptor beta chains from one sample, sequenced in a study of T-cell memory formation after mild COVID-19. TCRdb redid the calling of the 5' RACE reads with MiXCR, one entry per CDR3 protein. The sample lists around 150,000 distinct CDR3 sequences, roughly 14% occurring once. The sequenced sample was PBMCs or a T cell subset sorted from them (not recorded which). These TCRs come from an adult woman who had mild COVID-19 (a few samples of this study predate the infection). Cell type and time point are not known. Each CDR3 is given with its conserved first and last residue. The D gene is left open where the match is weak. Not every row has a clone size; where given, it reads once, few, many or a size class.

size	V	D	J	DNA	CDR3
few	TRBV7-9	-	TRBJ2-1	TGTGCCAGCAGCCCCCCGGAGGGGATCGGGTACGATGAGCAGTTCTTC	CASSPPEGIGYDEQFF
-	TRBV6-2/TRBV6-3	TRBD2	TRBJ2-5	TGTGCCAGCACGGGACTAGCGGATCAAGAGACCCAGTACTTC	CASTGLADQETQYF
-	TRBV18	TRBD2	TRBJ2-5	TGTGCCAGCGAGGAGTTCGGGGGGGCCCAGTACTTC	CASEEFGGAQYF
-	TRBV24-1	TRBD2	TRBJ2-1	TGTGCCACCAGTGATTCATATCCGGGGGGTTACAATGAGCAGTTCTTC	CATSDSYPGGYNEQFF
-	TRBV4-2	-	TRBJ2-7	TGTGCCAGCAGCCAAGATCGGGTTCTCTCCTACGAGCAGTACTTC	CASSQDRVLSYEQYF
few	TRBV2	-	TRBJ2-1	TGTGCCAGCAGTGGATCCCTGTTCTTCATATCCACCTACAATGAGCAGTTCTTC	CASSGSLFFISTYNEQFF
few	TRBV24-1	-	TRBJ2-1	TGTGCCACCAGTGACTTACAGGCAAGCTCCTACAATGAGCAGTTCTTC	CATSDLQASSYNEQFF
-	TRBV30	TRBD2	TRBJ2-1	TGTGCCAGCCGGGACGGGAGGAATGAGCAGTTCTTC	CASRDGRNEQFF
few	TRBV7-9	-	TRBJ1-4	TGTGCCAGCAGCTTACTCGCGTCAACCCGGCCCTGGGGAGCAACTAATGAAAAACTGTTTTTT	CASSLLASTRPWGATNEKLFF
-	TRBV5-6	-	TRBJ2-5	TGTGCCAGCAGCTTGACCCCAGGGGTCAGGGAGACCCAGTACTTC	CASSLTPGVRETQYF
many	TRBV7-7	TRBD2	TRBJ2-3	TGTGCCAGCAGCCGACTAGCGGGGGGAAACACAGATACGCAGTATTTT	CASSRLAGGNTDTQYF
-	TRBV29-1	TRBD1	TRBJ2-7	TGCAGCGTTGAAGATCCGGGACAGGGGCGACACGAGCAGTACTTC	CSVEDPGQGRHEQYF
few	TRBV12-3/TRBV12-4	TRBD1	TRBJ1-2	TGTGCCAGCAGCCCCGGGACAGGGGCTGGCTACACCTTC	CASSPGTGAGYTF
-	TRBV4-1	-	TRBJ2-7	TGCGCCAGCAGCAAACTAATAATCTACGAGCAGTACTTC	CASSKLIIYEQYF
few	TRBV27	TRBD1	TRBJ2-7	TGTGCCAGTGCGACAGGGGTGAACGAGCAGTACTTC	CASATGVNEQYF
-	TRBV18	-	TRBJ2-1	TGTGCCAGCCCGCCGGACAGCATACCTCACAATGAGCAGTTCTTC	CASPPDSIPHNEQFF
-	TRBV7-3	TRBD2	TRBJ2-1	TGTGCCAGCAGCAGTGGACTAGCGGGAGCCCGGGGCAATGAGCAGTTCTTC	CASSSGLAGARGNEQFF
many	TRBV3-1	-	TRBJ2-1	TGTGCCAGCAGCACAATTCGTGAGCAGTTCTTC	CASSTIREQFF
few	TRBV5-5	-	TRBJ1-1	TGTGCCAGCAGCAAGGACAGCATGAACACTGAAGCTTTCTTT	CASSKDSMNTEAFF
once	TRBV12-3/TRBV12-4	-	TRBJ1-4	TGTGCCAGCAGCGACGGCCCAAGACGGGAAAAACTGTTTTTT	CASSDGPRREKLFF
few	TRBV7-9	TRBD2	TRBJ2-1	TGTGCCAGCAGCCCCTGGTTAGCGGGAGGGAGCTCCTACAATGAGCAGTTCTTC	CASSPWLAGGSSYNEQFF
-	TRBV5-5	TRBD2	TRBJ2-3	TGTGCCAGCAGCCGGATCCCTAGCGGGGGGGCAGGAGATACGCAGTATTTT	CASSRIPSGGAGDTQYF
-	TRBV20-1	TRBD1	TRBJ1-1	TGCAGTGCTAGAGATGGAGGGACAGGAATGAACACTGAAGCTTTCTTT	CSARDGGTGMNTEAFF